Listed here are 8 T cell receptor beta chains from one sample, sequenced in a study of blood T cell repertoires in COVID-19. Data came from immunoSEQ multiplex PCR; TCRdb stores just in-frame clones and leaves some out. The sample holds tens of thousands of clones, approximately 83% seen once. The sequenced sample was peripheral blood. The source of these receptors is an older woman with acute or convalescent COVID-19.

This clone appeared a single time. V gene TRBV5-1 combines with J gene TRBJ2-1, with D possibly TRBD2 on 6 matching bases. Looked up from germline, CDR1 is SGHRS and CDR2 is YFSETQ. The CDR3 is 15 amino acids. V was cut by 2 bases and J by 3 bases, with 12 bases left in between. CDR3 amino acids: CASSFGGSRYNEQFF. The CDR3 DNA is TGCGCCAGCAGCTTTGGGGGGTCCCGCTACAATGAGCAGTTCTTC.

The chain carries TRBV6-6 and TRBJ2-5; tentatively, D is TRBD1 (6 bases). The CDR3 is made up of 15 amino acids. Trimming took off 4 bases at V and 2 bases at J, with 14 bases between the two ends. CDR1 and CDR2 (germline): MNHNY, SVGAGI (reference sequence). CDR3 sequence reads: CASSSSQGTQETQYF. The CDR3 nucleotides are TGTGCCAGCAGTTCCTCACAGGGAACTCAAGAGACCCAGTACTTC.

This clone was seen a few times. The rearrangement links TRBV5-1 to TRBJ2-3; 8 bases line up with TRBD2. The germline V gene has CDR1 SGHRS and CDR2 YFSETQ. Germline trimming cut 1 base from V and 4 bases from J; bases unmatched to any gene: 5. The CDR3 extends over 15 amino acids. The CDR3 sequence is CASSLLRGDPDTQYF. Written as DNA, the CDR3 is TGCGCCAGCAGCTTGTTGCGGGGGGACCCAGATACGCAGTATTTT.

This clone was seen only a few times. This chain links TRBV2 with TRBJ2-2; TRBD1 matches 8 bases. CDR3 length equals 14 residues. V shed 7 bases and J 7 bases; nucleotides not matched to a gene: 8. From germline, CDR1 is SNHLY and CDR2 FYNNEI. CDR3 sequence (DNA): TGTGCCAGCAAGGGACAGGCGTCTAGCGGGGAGCTGTTTTTT. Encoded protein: CASKGQASSGELFF.

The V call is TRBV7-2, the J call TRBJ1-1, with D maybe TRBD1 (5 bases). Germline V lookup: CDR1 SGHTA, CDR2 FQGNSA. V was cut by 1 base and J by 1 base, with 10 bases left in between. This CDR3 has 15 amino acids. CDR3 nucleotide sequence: TGTGCCAGCAGCTTAGATCTACAGGCGAACACTGAAGCTTTCTTT. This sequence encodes CASSLDLQANTEAFF.

The CDR3 region is CASKDETGNTEAFF. The CDR3 DNA is TGTGCCAGTAAGGACGAGACAGGGAACACTGAAGCTTTCTTT. The chain uses TRBV19 and TRBJ1-1, with D possibly being TRBD1 (6 bases). The CDR3 has 14 residues. The germline gives CDR1 LNHDA, CDR2 SQIVND (reference sequence). Trimming stripped 7 bases from V and 1 base from J, with 13 bases between. The whole variable domain, remainder taken from reference TRBV19 and TRBJ1-1, is DGGITQSPKYLFRKEGQNVTLSCEQNLNHDAMYWYRQDPGQGLRLIYYSQIVNDFQKGDIAEGYSVSREKKESFPLTVTSAQKNPTAFYLCASKDETGNTEAFFGQGTRLTVV.

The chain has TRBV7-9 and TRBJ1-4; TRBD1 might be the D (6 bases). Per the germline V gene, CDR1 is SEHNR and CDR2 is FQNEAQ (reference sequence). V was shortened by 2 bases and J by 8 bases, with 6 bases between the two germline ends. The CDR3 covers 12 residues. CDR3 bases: TGTGCCAGCAGCTTACAGGGGGAAAAACTGTTTTTT. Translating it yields CASSLQGEKLFF.

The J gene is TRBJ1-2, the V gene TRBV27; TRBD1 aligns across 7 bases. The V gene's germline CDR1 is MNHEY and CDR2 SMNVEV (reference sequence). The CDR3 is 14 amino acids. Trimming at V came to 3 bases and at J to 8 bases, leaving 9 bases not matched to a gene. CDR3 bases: TGTGCCAGCAGTTTGAGGCAGGGGGTGACGGGCTACACCTTC. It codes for CASSLRQGVTGYTF.